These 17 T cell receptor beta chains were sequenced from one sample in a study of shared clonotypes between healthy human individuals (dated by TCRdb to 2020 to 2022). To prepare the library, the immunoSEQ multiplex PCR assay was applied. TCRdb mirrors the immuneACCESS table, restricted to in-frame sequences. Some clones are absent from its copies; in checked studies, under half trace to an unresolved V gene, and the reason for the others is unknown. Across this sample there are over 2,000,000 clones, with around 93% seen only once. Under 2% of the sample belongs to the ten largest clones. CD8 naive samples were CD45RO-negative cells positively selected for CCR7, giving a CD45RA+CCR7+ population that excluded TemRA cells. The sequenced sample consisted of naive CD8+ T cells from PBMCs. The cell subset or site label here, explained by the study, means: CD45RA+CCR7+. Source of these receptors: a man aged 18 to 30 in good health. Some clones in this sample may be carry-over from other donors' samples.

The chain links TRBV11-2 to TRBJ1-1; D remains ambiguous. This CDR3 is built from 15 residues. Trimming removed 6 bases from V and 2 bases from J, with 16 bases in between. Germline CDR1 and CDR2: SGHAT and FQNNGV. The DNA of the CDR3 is TGTGCCAGCAGTCTTGACCGAACCCTAAACACTGAAGCTTTCTTT. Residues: CASSLDRTLNTEAFF.

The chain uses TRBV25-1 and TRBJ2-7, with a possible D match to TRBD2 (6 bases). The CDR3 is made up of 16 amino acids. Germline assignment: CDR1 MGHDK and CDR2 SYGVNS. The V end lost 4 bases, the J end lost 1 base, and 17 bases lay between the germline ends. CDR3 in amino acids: CASSVWIGTSSYEQYF. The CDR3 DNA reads TGTGCCAGCAGTGTATGGATCGGGACTTCTTCCTACGAGCAGTACTTC.

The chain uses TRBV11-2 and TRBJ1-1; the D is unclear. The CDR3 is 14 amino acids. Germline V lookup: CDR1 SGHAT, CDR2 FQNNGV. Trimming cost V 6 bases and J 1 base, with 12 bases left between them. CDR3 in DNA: TGTGCCAGCAGAGGGAGAGAAAAGAACACTGAAGCTTTCTTT. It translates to CASRGREKNTEAFF.

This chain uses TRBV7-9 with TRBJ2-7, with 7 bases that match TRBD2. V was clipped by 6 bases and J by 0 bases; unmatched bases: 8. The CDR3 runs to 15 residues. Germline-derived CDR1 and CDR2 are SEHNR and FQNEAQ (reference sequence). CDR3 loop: CASSSRPSGSYEQYF. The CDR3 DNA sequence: TGTGCCAGCAGTTCCCGGCCTAGCGGCTCCTACGAGCAGTACTTC.

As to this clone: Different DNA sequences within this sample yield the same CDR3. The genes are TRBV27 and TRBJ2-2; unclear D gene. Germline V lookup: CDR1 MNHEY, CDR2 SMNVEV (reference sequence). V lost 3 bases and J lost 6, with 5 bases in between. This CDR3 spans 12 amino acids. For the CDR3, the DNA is TGTGCCAGCAGTTTGCCGGCCGGGGAGCTGTTTTTT. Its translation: CASSLPAGELFF.

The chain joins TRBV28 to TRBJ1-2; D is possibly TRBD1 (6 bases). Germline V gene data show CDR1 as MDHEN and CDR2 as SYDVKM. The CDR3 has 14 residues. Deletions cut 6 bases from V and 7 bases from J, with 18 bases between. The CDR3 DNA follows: TGTGCCAGCAGACCTAGGGGGGGCGCGATTGGCTACACCTTC. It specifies CASRPRGGAIGYTF.

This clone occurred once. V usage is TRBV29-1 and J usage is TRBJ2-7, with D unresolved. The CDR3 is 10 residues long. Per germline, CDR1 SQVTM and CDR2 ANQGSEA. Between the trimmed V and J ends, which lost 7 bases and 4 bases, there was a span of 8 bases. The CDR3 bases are TGCAGCGGGCCTGGGTACGAGCAGTACTTC. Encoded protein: CSGPGYEQYF.

CDR3: CASSLYAVSLSYEQYF. CDR3 bases: TGTGCCAGCAGTTTATATGCCGTCAGCCTTAGCTACGAGCAGTACTTC. J is TRBJ2-7 and V is TRBV27, with unresolved D. Trimming pared 1 base from V and 3 bases from J, leaving 16 bases between. Per the germline V gene, CDR1 is MNHEY and CDR2 is SMNVEV (reference sequence). This CDR3 is 16 amino acids long.

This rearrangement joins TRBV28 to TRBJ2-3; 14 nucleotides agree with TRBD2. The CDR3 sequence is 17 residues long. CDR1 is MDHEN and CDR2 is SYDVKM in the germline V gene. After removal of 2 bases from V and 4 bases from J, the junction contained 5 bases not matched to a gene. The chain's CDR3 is CASSLQGLAGVSDTQYF. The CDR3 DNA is TGTGCCAGCAGTTTACAGGGACTAGCGGGAGTTTCAGATACGCAGTATTTT. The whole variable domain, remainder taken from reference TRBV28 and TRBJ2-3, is DVKVTQSSRYLVKRTGEKVFLECVQDMDHENMFWYRQDPGLGLRLIYFSYDVKMKEKGDIPEGYSVSREKKERFSLILESASTNQTSMYLCASSLQGLAGVSDTQYFGPGTRLTVL.

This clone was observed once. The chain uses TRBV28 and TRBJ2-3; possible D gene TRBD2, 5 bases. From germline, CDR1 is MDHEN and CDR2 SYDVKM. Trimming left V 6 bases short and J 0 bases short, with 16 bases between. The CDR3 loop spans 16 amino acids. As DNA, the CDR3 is TGTGCCAGCAGCCTTAGGGCGGGTCGTAGCACAGATACGCAGTATTTT. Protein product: CASSLRAGRSTDTQYF. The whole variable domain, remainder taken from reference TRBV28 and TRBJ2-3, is DVKVTQSSRYLVKRTGEKVFLECVQDMDHENMFWYRQDPGLGLRLIYFSYDVKMKEKGDIPEGYSVSREKKERFSLILESASTNQTSMYLCASSLRAGRSTDTQYFGPGTRLTVL.

The CDR3, as DNA: TGTGCCAGCAGCTGTCGAGACAGGGGGCTGAGCACAGATACGCAGTATTTT. Translating gives CASSCRDRGLSTDTQYF. The V and J genes are TRBV21-1 and TRBJ2-3; the table's D gene call, TRBD1, was not cross checked with the DNA. TRBV21-1 is assigned pseudogene status. The CDR3 totals 17 residues.

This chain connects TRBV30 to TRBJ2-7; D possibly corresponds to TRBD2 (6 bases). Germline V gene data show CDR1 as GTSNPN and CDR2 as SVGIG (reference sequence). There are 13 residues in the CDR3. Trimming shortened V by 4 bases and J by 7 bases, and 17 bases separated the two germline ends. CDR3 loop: CAWMAGGATEQYF. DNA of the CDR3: TGTGCCTGGATGGCCGGCGGGGCGACTGAGCAGTACTTC.

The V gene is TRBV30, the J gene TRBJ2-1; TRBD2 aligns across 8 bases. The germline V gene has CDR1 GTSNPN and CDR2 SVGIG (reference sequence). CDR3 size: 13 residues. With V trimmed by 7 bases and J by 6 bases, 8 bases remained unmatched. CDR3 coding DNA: TGTGCCTACATAGCGGGATGGAGCAATGAGCAGTTCTTC. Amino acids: CAYIAGWSNEQFF.

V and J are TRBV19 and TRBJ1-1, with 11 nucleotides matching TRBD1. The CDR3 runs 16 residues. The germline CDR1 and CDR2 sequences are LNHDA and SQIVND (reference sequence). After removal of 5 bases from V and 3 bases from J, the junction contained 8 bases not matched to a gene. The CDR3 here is CASSWDRGGSDTEAFF. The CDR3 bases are TGTGCCAGTAGTTGGGACAGGGGGGGTTCGGACACTGAAGCTTTCTTT.

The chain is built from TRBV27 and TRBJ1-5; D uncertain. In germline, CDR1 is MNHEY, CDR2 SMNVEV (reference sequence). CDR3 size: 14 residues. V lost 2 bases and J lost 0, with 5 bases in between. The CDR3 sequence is CASSLLHSNQPQHF. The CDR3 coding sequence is TGTGCCAGCAGTTTACTCCATAGCAATCAGCCCCAGCATTTT.

The CDR3 DNA reads TGTGCCAGCAGGATACAGGGGGGGAACACTGAAGCTTTCTTT. As protein: CASRIQGGNTEAFF. This rearrangement joins TRBV6-1 to TRBJ1-1; 8 bases are shared with TRBD1. This CDR3 is 14 amino acids long. Trimming at V came to 6 bases and at J to 1 base, leaving 4 bases not matched to a gene. From germline, CDR1 is MNHNS and CDR2 SASEGT.

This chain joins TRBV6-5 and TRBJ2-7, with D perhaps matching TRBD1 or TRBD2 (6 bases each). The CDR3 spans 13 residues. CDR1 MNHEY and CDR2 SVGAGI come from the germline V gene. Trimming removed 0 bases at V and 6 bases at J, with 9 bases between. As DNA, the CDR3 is TGTGCCAGCAGTTACTCTAGGGGGGCCGAGCAGTACTTC. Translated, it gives CASSYSRGAEQYF.